These T cell receptor beta chains were read from a single sample in a study of cytomegalovirus exposure and HLA in healthy donors. The repertoire was sequenced with immunoSEQ multiplex PCR; TCRdb's copy has only in-frame clones and lacks some. The sample comprises 150,000 to 200,000 clones, approximately 85% of which are singletons, and about 2.5% rests with the top ten. The sample taken for sequencing was PBMCs. All receptors derive from a woman aged 50 to 60 in good health and CMV-seronegative. Each CDR3 is given with its conserved first and last residue.

V	J	CDR3
TRBV14	TRBJ2-7	CASSPGGAGGYEQYF
TRBV15	TRBJ2-3	CATSRHSGVGDTQYF
TRBV19	TRBJ1-2	CASKDRDYGYTF
TRBV15	TRBJ2-2	CATSSPGLARAGELFF
TRBV5-4	TRBJ1-1	CASTLGSTEAFF
TRBV9	TRBJ2-1	CASSGPGREQFF
TRBV7-9	TRBJ2-7	CASSQTGEYEQYF
TRBV6-7	TRBJ2-7	CASSYRGLAGDLYEQYF
TRBV6-5	TRBJ1-1	CASSYATGGTEAFF
TRBV7-9	TRBJ1-5	CASSGGWGQPQHF
TRBV28	TRBJ1-5	CASRREDQPQHF
TRBV29-1	TRBJ2-1	CSVQGAQGRDNEQFF
TRBV11-2	TRBJ2-7	CASSLSPGAGGRDEQYF
TRBV7-9	TRBJ2-1	CASSQTGTGAYNEQFF
TRBV7-9	TRBJ2-7	CASSLTGGTPYEQYF
TRBV25-1	TRBJ1-4	CASSELGGLANEKLFF
TRBV15	TRBJ1-5	CATSESHAGGQPQHF
TRBV7-9	TRBJ2-3	CASSLGGQGTDTQYF
TRBV7-9	TRBJ2-7	CASSAPGEYEQYF
TRBV5-6	TRBJ2-4	CASRMSGAAKNIQYF
TRBV6-5	TRBJ2-4	CASSLTSGRYIQYF
TRBV6-5	TRBJ2-1	CASSPGLLSYNEQFF
TRBV7-9	TRBJ2-7	CASSLTGGYEQYF
TRBV5-1	TRBJ2-7	CASSPGDSLEDEQYF
TRBV5-1	TRBJ2-5	CASSLRSGNVGETQYF
TRBV4-3	TRBJ2-7	CASSQVKGQGAGEQYF
TRBV4-1	TRBJ2-1	CASSQGTTSSYNEQFF
TRBV4-1	.	CASSPLSGNEQYF
TRBV14	TRBJ1-5	CASSQGLNQPQHF
TRBV4-3	TRBJ2-3	CASSQGHSGALGDTQYF
TRBV5-6	TRBJ2-4	CASSFFRDIAKNIQYF
TRBV30	TRBJ2-7	CAWDQGRGSYEQYF
TRBV7-3	TRBJ2-5	CASSLTPTGGKGEQYF
TRBV28	TRBJ1-2	CASRRVSSYGYTF
TRBV7-7	TRBJ2-7	CASSLQTGFDEQYF
TRBV6-8	TRBJ2-2	CASTDGTSGGPTGELFF
TRBV27	TRBJ2-2	CASSLFRPAGPTPGELFF
TRBV6-1	TRBJ1-4	CASSAGYSEKLFF
TRBV7-2	TRBJ1-1	CASSTGQWNTEAFF
TRBV19	TRBJ2-1	CASSIVQGLANEQFF
TRBV5-1	TRBJ2-7	CASSLTQGDRYEQYF
TRBV2	TRBJ2-5	CASSRLAVKQETQYF
TRBV7-2	TRBJ2-1	CASSPQRSWEQFF
TRBV28	TRBJ2-7	CASNPSRGRLDNEQYF
TRBV29-1	TRBJ1-4	CSATGLHEKLFF
TRBV28	TRBJ2-6	CASSLNRAGANVLTF
TRBV6-5	TRBJ1-4	CASSTGQGGRKLFF
TRBV11-3	TRBJ2-1	CASSSRGPSHEQFF
TRBV10-3	TRBJ1-1	CAISGGANTEAFF
TRBV7-8	TRBJ2-3	CASSSGRAGGPQDTQYF
TRBV7-9	TRBJ1-1	CASSLGQGNTEAFF
TRBV6-5	TRBJ2-1	CASSETPSRSNEQFF
TRBV5-1	TRBJ1-1	CASSSAGGYTEAFF
TRBV7-8	TRBJ1-3	CASSLRGSGNTIYF
TRBV28	TRBJ1-5	CASSLDFNQPQHF
TRBV6-1	TRBJ1-1	CAISSTANTEAFF